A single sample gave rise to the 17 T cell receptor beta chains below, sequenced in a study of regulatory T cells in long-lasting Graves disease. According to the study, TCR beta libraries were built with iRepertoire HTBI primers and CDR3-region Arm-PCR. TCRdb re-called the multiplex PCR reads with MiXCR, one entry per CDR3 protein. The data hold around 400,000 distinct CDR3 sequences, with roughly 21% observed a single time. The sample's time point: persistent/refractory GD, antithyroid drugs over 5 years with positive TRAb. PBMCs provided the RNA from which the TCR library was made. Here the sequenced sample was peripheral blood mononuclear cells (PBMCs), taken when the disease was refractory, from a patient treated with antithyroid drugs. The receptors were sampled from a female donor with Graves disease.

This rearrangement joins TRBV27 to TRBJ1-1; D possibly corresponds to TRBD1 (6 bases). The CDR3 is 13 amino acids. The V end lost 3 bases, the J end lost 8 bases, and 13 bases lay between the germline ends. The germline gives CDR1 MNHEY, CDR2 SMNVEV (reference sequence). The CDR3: CASSFLGQPEAFF. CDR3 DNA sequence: TGTGCCAGCAGTTTCCTTGGACAGCCCGAAGCTTTCTTT.

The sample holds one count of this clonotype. This CDR3 is CASSESSLAANEQFF. The CDR3, as DNA: TGCGCCAGCAGTGAGTCGTCGTTGGCGGCCAATGAGCAGTTCTTC. V and J are TRBV10-1 and TRBJ2-1, with D hard to call. The V end was cut by 0 bases, the J end by 6 bases, with 12 bases between. This CDR3 is 15 amino acids long. The germline V gene encodes CDR1 WNHNN and CDR2 SYGVQD (reference sequence).

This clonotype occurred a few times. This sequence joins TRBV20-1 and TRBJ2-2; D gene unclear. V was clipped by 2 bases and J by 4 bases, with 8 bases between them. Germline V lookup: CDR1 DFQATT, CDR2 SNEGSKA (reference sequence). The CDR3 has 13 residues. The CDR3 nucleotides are TGCAGTGCTAGAAATCCCGCCACCGGGGAGCTGTTTTTT. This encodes CSARNPATGELFF.

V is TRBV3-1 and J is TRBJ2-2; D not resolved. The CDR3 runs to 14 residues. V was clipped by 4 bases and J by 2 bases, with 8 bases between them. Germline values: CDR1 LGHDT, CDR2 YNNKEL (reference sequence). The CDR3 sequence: CASSRALNTGELFF. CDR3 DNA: TGTGCCAGCAGCCGGGCGTTAAACACCGGGGAGCTGTTTTTT.

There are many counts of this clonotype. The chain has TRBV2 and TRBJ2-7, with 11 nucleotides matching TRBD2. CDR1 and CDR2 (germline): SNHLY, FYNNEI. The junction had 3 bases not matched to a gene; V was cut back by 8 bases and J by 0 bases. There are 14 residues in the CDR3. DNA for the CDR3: TGTGCCAGCGGGGGACTAGCGGTCTCCTACGAGCAGTACTTC. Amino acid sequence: CASGGLAVSYEQYF.

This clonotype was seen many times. As DNA, the CDR3 is TGTGCCAGCAGTGAGGGCGGTGAGCAGTACTTC. Translation gives CASSEGGEQYF. The chain employs TRBV28 and TRBJ2-7, with D possibly TRBD2 on 5 matching bases. V lost 5 bases to trimming and J lost 7 bases, with 9 bases between them. The CDR3 is 11 amino acids. CDR1 is MDHEN and CDR2 is SYDVKM in the germline V gene.

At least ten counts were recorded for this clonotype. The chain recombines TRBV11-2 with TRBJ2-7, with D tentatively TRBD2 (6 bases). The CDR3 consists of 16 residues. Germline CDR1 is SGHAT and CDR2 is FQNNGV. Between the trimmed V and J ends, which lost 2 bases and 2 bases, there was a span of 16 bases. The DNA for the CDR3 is TGTGCCAGCAGCTTATGGCGGCGGGGAAAAACCTACGAGCAGTACTTC. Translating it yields CASSLWRRGKTYEQYF. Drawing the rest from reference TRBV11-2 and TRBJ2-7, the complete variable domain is EAGVAQSPRYKIIEKRQSVAFWCNPISGHATLYWYQQILGQGPKLLIQFQNNGVVDDSQLPKDRFSAERLKGVDSTLKIQPAKLEDSAVYLCASSLWRRGKTYEQYFGPGTRLTVT.

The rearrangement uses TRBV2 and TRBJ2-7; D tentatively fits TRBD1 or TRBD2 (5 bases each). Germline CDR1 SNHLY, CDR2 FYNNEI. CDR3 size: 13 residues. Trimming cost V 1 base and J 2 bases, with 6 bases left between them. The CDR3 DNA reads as TGTGCCAGCAGTGAAGAGGGACCCTACGAGCAGTACTTC. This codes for CASSEEGPYEQYF.

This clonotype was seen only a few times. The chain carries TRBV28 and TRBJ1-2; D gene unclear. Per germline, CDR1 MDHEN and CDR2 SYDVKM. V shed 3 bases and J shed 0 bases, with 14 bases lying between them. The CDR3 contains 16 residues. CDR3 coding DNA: TGTGCCAGCAGTTTCCAGCTCTCGCCAACTAACTATGGCTACACCTTC. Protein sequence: CASSFQLSPTNYGYTF.

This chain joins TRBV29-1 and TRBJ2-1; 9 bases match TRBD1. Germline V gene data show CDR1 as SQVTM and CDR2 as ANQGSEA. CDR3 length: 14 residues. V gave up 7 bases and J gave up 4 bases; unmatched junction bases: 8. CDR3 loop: CSGVRDRDYNEQFF. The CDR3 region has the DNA TGCAGCGGAGTCCGGGACAGGGATTACAATGAGCAGTTCTTC.

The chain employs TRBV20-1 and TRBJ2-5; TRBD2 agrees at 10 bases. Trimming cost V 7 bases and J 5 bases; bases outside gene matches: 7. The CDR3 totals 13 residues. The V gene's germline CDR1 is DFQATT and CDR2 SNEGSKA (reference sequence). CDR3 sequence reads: CSEAGGPLETQYF. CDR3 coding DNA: TGCAGTGAAGCGGGAGGGCCTTTGGAGACCCAGTACTTC.

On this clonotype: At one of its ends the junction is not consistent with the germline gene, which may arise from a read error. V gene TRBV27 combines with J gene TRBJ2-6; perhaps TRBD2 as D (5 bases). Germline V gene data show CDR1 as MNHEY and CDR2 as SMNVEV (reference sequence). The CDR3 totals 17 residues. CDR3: CAGSLAGERSGANVLTF. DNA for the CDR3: TGTGCCGGCAGTTTAGCTGGGGAGCGTTCTGGGGCCAACGTCCTGACTTTC.

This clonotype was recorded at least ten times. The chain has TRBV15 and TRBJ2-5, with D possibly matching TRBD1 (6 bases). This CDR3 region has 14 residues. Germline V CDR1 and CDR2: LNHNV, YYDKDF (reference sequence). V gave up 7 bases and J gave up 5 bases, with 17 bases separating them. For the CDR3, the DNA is TGTGCCACCAAGGACGGACAGATTGGGGAGACCCAGTACTTC. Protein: CATKDGQIGETQYF.

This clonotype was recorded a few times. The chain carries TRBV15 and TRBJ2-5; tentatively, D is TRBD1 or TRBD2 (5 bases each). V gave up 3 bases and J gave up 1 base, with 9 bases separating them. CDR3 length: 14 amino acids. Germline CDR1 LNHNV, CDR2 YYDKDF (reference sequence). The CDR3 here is CATSSRDGQETQYF. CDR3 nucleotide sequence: TGTGCCACCAGCAGCCGGGACGGCCAAGAGACCCAGTACTTC.

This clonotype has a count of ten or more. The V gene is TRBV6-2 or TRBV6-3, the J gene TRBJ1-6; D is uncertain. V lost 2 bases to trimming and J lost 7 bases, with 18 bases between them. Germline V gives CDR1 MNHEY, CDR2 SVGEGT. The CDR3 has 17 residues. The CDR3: CASSYLLAGGRNSPLHF. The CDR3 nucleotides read TGTGCCAGCAGTTACCTTCTCGCCGGCGGGAGAAATTCACCCCTCCACTTT.

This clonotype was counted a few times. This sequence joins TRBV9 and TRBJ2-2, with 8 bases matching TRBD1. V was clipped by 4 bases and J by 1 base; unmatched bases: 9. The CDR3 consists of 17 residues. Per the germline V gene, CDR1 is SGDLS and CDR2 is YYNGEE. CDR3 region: CASSLRQGAVNTGELFF. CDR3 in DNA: TGTGCCAGCAGCCTACGGCAGGGGGCTGTGAACACCGGGGAGCTGTTTTTT.

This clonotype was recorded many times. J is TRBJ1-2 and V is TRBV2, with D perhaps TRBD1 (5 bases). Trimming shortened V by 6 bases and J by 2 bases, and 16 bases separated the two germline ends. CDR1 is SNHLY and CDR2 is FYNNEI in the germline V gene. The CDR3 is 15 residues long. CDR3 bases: TGTGCCAGCAGACCGGCAGGGAAAAAAAACTATGGCTACACCTTC. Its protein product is CASRPAGKKNYGYTF.